These 22 T cell receptor beta chains originate from one sample sequenced in a study of CD8 T cells in ankylosing spondylitis. Points from the study as a whole: What seemed typical of ankylosing spondylitis blood was a TCR beta motif built from about 8 highly homologous variants.

Antigens for these TCRs are unknown. TCRdb processed the 5' RACE reads anew with MiXCR; each CDR3 protein has one entry. The sample records 700,000 or so distinct CDR3 sequences, under 20% being singletons. The specimen sequenced was blood, either unsorted or a sorted T cell fraction (not recorded which). These receptors were collected from a male donor with ankylosing spondylitis.

V gene TRBV12-3 or TRBV12-4 combines with J gene TRBJ2-7; 14 positions match TRBD2. This CDR3 spans 17 amino acids. The V segment lost 2 bases and the J segment 5 bases; nucleotides outside the gene matches: 8. The CDR3 nucleotides read TGTGCCAGCAGTTTATGGGCCCGGGGACTAGCGGGAGACGAGCAGTACTTC. It translates to CASSLWARGLAGDEQYF.

This clonotype was recorded at least ten times. The chain carries TRBV5-1 and TRBJ2-7; TRBD1 matches 7 bases. The CDR3 length is 18 residues. The V gene's germline CDR1 is SGHRS and CDR2 YFSETQ. Trimming at V came to 4 bases and at J to 2 bases, leaving 18 bases not matched to a gene. The CDR3: CASSHGTVNPFSTYEQYF. The DNA for the CDR3 is TGCGCCAGCAGCCACGGGACAGTGAACCCTTTTAGTACCTACGAGCAGTACTTC.

In this sample, this clonotype turned up many times. V gene TRBV5-1 combines with J gene TRBJ2-5; TRBD2 is a possible D gene (5 bases). V was pared by 4 bases and J by 1 base, with 11 bases between. The CDR3 extends over 14 amino acids. Germline V gives CDR1 SGHRS, CDR2 YFSETQ. DNA for the CDR3: TGCGCCAGCAGCCCCGGTGGGAGCCAAGAGACCCAGTACTTC. This sequence encodes CASSPGGSQETQYF.

The table lists this clonotype with a few counts. CDR3 coding DNA: TGTGCCAGCAGCGTACCTCTCCAGCGGGGGGGCACAGATACGCAGTATTTT. Translating it yields CASSVPLQRGGTDTQYF. The rearrangement links TRBV7-2 to TRBJ2-3, with TRBD2 matching 9 bases. V lost 5 bases, J lost 1 base, and 10 bases stayed unmatched. CDR3 size: 17 residues. Germline V gene sequence: CDR1 SGHTA, CDR2 FQGNSA.

The chain is built from TRBV6-1 and TRBJ1-1; D is ambiguous. CDR1 and CDR2 (germline): MNHNS, SASEGT. The V end was cut by 2 bases, the J end by 6 bases, with 4 bases between. There are 11 residues in the CDR3. The CDR3 DNA follows: TGTGCCAGCAGTGAATTATCTGAAGCTTTCTTT. It is translated as CASSELSEAFF.

This clonotype was seen a few times. The rearrangement joins TRBV6-5 to TRBJ2-3; a possible D gene is TRBD1 (6 bases). Trimming removed 2 bases at V and 4 bases at J, with 10 bases between. The length of the CDR3 is 14 residues. The V gene's germline CDR1 is MNHEY and CDR2 SVGAGI. The CDR3 protein is CASSYRTVPDTQYF. In nucleotides, the CDR3 is TGTGCCAGCAGTTACAGGACAGTCCCAGATACGCAGTATTTT.

This clonotype was detected many times. The chain recombines TRBV6-1 with TRBJ2-3; D is ambiguous. V was pared by 7 bases and J by 0 bases, with 8 bases between. The length of the CDR3 is 13 residues. CDR1 MNHNS and CDR2 SASEGT come from the germline V gene. The DNA for the CDR3 is TGTGCCAGCAATGTGGGCAGCACAGATACGCAGTATTTT. Translating gives CASNVGSTDTQYF.

The V and J genes are TRBV5-1 and TRBJ1-1; 9 positions agree with TRBD1. V was pared by 6 bases and J by 2 bases, with 8 bases of the junction left unmatched. Germline assignment: CDR1 SGHRS and CDR2 YFSETQ. The CDR3 totals 15 residues. This CDR3 reads CASTTGGQGNTEAFF. The CDR3 DNA reads as TGCGCCAGCACCACAGGGGGCCAGGGTAACACTGAAGCTTTCTTT.

The chain carries TRBV20-1 and TRBJ1-2; no firm D call. Germline values: CDR1 DFQATT, CDR2 SNEGSKA (reference sequence). The V gene lost 6 bases and the J gene lost 7 bases, with 24 bases spanning the gap. This CDR3 has 15 amino acids. In nucleotides, the CDR3 is TGCAGTGCCCCCTTTCCGGGGTCTAGAGCAAGTGGCTACACCTTC. Translating gives CSAPFPGSRASGYTF.

In this sample, this clonotype turned up a few times. V is TRBV29-1 and J is TRBJ1-2, with 7 nucleotides matching TRBD1. CDR1 and CDR2 from the germline V gene are SQVTM and ANQGSEA. CDR3 size: 15 residues. With V trimmed by 2 bases and J by 2 bases, 8 bases remained unmatched. In DNA form, the CDR3 reads TGCAGCGTTGAAATTACAGGGGCGCCGAACTATGGCTACACCTTC. This sequence encodes CSVEITGAPNYGYTF.

This clonotype was seen more than once but under ten times. CDR3 residues: CASSLTWLGQVNTEAFF. The CDR3 region has the DNA TGCGCCAGCAGCTTGACGTGGTTGGGACAGGTGAACACTGAAGCTTTCTTT. The chain employs TRBV5-1 and TRBJ1-1; 8 nucleotides line up with TRBD1. CDR3 length: 17 residues. V lost 1 base, J lost 0 bases, and 8 bases stayed unmatched. Per germline, CDR1 SGHRS and CDR2 YFSETQ. The full variable domain, with the rest looked up from reference TRBV5-1 and TRBJ1-1, is KAGVTQTPRYLIKTRGQQVTLSCSPISGHRSVSWYQQTPGQGLQFLFEYFSETQRNKGNFPGRFSGRQFSNSRSEMNVSTLELGDSALYLCASSLTWLGQVNTEAFFGQGTRLTVV.

This clonotype appeared a few times. The V and J genes are TRBV20-1 and TRBJ1-1; D remains ambiguous. The CDR3 extends over 11 amino acids. V lost 6 bases, J lost 6 bases, and 11 bases lay in between. Germline V gene data show CDR1 as DFQATT and CDR2 as SNEGSKA (reference sequence). This chain's CDR3 is CSAPEVPEAFF. CDR3 nucleotides: TGCAGTGCCCCTGAAGTTCCTGAAGCTTTCTTT.

This clonotype has just a few counts. This sequence joins TRBV5-1 and TRBJ2-7; 10 nucleotides agree with TRBD1. V shed 4 bases and J 4 bases; nucleotides not matched to a gene: 5. Germline CDR1 SGHRS, CDR2 YFSETQ. The CDR3 length is 14 residues. CDR3: CASSPDRGRYEQYF. CDR3 nucleotide sequence: TGCGCCAGCAGCCCAGACAGGGGGCGTTACGAGCAGTACTTC.

The V gene is TRBV29-1, the J gene TRBJ1-2, with TRBD1 matching over 8 bases. Germline assignment: CDR1 SQVTM and CDR2 ANQGSEA. Trimming cost V 3 bases and J 7 bases; bases outside gene matches: 1. The CDR3 is 11 amino acids. The CDR3: CSVDTGGGYTF. As DNA, the CDR3 is TGCAGCGTTGATACAGGGGGTGGCTACACCTTC.

This chain links TRBV5-6 with TRBJ1-1; 7 positions match TRBD1. CDR3 length: 17 residues. Trimming removed 1 base from V and 5 bases from J; junction bases left unmatched: 14. The germline V gene has CDR1 SGHDT and CDR2 YYEEEE. The CDR3 region has the DNA TGTGCCAGCAGCTTGCAACACCTTTATGGGACAGCTACTGAAGCTTTCTTT. Amino acid sequence: CASSLQHLYGTATEAFF. The full variable domain, its missing parts supplied by reference TRBV5-6 and TRBJ1-1, is DAGVTQSPTHLIKTRGQQVTLRCSPKSGHDTVSWYQQALGQGPQFIFQYYEEEERQRGNFPDRFSGHQFPNYSSELNVNALLLGDSALYLCASSLQHLYGTATEAFFGQGTRLTVV.

Many counts were recorded for this clonotype. The J gene is TRBJ1-2, the V gene TRBV7-9; the match to TRBD1 covers 8 bases. Per germline, CDR1 SEHNR and CDR2 FQNEAQ (reference sequence). The CDR3 is made up of 14 amino acids. The V gene end was trimmed by 5 bases and the J gene end by 1 base; junction bases not matched to a gene: 3. The CDR3 region has the DNA TGTGCCAGCAGCCGGACAGGGAATAACTATGGCTACACCTTC. Translating gives CASSRTGNNYGYTF.

V gene TRBV6-1 combines with J gene TRBJ1-4; tentatively, D is TRBD1 (5 bases). Trimming shortened V by 11 bases and J by 0 bases, and 10 bases separated the two germline ends. CDR1 is MNHNS, CDR2 SASEGT, per germline. This CDR3 is built from 13 residues. CDR3: CAATGATNEKLFF. The CDR3 nucleotides are TGTGCCGCAACAGGTGCAACTAATGAAAAACTGTTTTTT.

The chain employs TRBV7-9 and TRBJ2-7; D may correspond to TRBD1 or TRBD2 (6 bases each). CDR1 SEHNR and CDR2 FQNEAQ come from the germline V gene (reference sequence). The CDR3 has 13 residues. Trimming removed 7 bases at V and 2 bases at J, with 12 bases between. The CDR3 sequence: CASTPGATYEQYF. CDR3 DNA sequence: TGTGCCAGCACTCCGGGGGCCACCTACGAGCAGTACTTC. The full variable domain, its missing parts supplied by reference TRBV7-9 and TRBJ2-7, is DTGVSQNPRHKITKRGQNVTFRCDPISEHNRLYWYRQTLGQGPEFLTYFQNEAQLEKSRLLSDRFSAERPKGSFSTLEIQRTEQGDSAMYLCASTPGATYEQYFGPGTRLTVT.

The chain has TRBV28 and TRBJ2-3; D unresolved. This CDR3 region has 10 residues. The ends were cut back, 9 bases at V and 5 bases at J, with 6 bases in the middle. Germline V gene data show CDR1 as MDHEN and CDR2 as SYDVKM. This CDR3 reads CASGEDTQYF. CDR3 sequence (DNA): TGTGCCAGTGGGGAAGATACGCAGTATTTT.

This clonotype was counted between two and nine times. One junction end disagrees with the germline gene, perhaps due to a read error. This chain uses TRBV5-1 with TRBJ2-5; no clear D gene. The CDR3 consists of 13 residues. Germline values: CDR1 SGHRS, CDR2 YFSETQ. In DNA form, the CDR3 reads TGTGCCAGCAGCTTCGACTCAGAAGAGACCCAGTACTTC. It yields the protein CASSFDSEETQYF.

V usage is TRBV24-1 and J usage is TRBJ2-1; no firm D call. The CDR3 runs to 13 residues. Per the germline V gene, CDR1 is KGHDR and CDR2 is SFDVKD. Trimming stripped 4 bases from V and 4 bases from J, with 7 bases between. In DNA form, the CDR3 reads TGTGCCACCAGTGACACTTTTTACAATGAGCAGTTCTTC. This codes for CATSDTFYNEQFF.

The chain recombines TRBV7-9 with TRBJ2-7; 10 bases align to TRBD2. J lost 5 bases, V lost 4 bases, and 5 bases had no gene match. Germline CDR1 and CDR2: SEHNR and FQNEAQ (reference sequence). This CDR3 contains 14 residues. The CDR3 loop is CASSSAGGRNEQYF. DNA of the CDR3: TGTGCCAGCAGCTCAGCGGGGGGGCGAAACGAGCAGTACTTC.